Each of the 8 T cell receptor beta chains below was sequenced from the same sample in a study of cytomegalovirus exposure and HLA in healthy donors. The PCR ran on 60 Vbeta and 13 Jbeta primers. TCRdb's copy holds only in-frame clones and misses some; the assay was immunoSEQ multiplex PCR. This sample yields approximately 32,000 clones, of which more than 85% are seen a single time; less than 3% belongs to the top ten. Sequenced: PBMCs. Receptor source: a woman younger than 30 in good health and CMV-seronegative.

This chain links TRBV19 with TRBJ2-5, with TRBD2 as a possible D gene (6 bases). Trimming shortened V by 4 bases and J by 4 bases, and 19 bases separated the two germline ends. CDR3 length: 16 residues. Looked up from germline, CDR1 is LNHDA and CDR2 is SQIVND (reference sequence). CDR3 amino acids: CASSRSGNGRRETQYF. In DNA, the CDR3 is TGTGCCAGTAGTAGGTCGGGGAACGGGAGACGAGAGACCCAGTACTTC.

The rearrangement uses TRBV7-2 and TRBJ1-1; 8 nucleotides line up with TRBD1. With V trimmed by 5 bases and J by 3 bases, 2 bases remained unmatched. CDR1 is SGHTA, CDR2 FQGNSA, per germline. The CDR3 contains 13 residues. CDR3 loop: CASSMTGDTEAFF. In DNA, the CDR3 is TGTGCCAGCAGCATGACAGGGGACACTGAAGCTTTCTTT. The complete variable domain, with remaining parts taken from reference TRBV7-2 and TRBJ1-1, reads GAGVSQSPSNKVTEKGKDVELRCDPISGHTALYWYRQSLGQGLEFLIYFQGNSAPDKSGLPSDRFSAERTGGSVSTLTIQRTQQEDSAVYLCASSMTGDTEAFFGQGTRLTVV.

This rearrangement joins TRBV7-9 to TRBJ1-4; TRBD1 is a possible D gene (5 bases). From germline, CDR1 is SEHNR and CDR2 FQNEAQ (reference sequence). The CDR3 has 14 amino acids. The V end was cut by 5 bases, the J end by 5 bases, with 12 bases between. The CDR3 sequence is CASSAGTTNEKLFF. The CDR3 nucleotides are TGTGCCAGCAGCGCCGGGACTACGAATGAAAAACTGTTTTTT.

This clone appeared a single time. The chain is built from TRBV29-1 and TRBJ1-2, with D possibly TRBD1 on 5 matching bases. V was shortened by 6 bases and J by 8 bases, with 16 bases between the two germline ends. This CDR3 region has 12 residues. Germline V gives CDR1 SQVTM, CDR2 ANQGSEA. CDR3 nucleotides: TGCAGCGTCGCCGGGGGTATAGGCGGCTACACCTTC. Amino acids: CSVAGGIGGYTF.

The chain employs TRBV6-5 and TRBJ1-1; D is ambiguous. V was shortened by 11 bases and J by 6 bases, with 13 bases between the two germline ends. The germline CDR1 and CDR2 sequences are MNHEY and SVGAGI. This CDR3 region has 11 residues. CDR3: CASTRESEAFF. CDR3 DNA sequence: TGTGCCTCCACTCGGGAATCTGAAGCTTTCTTT.

This rearrangement joins TRBV9 to TRBJ1-5; 9 bases line up with TRBD1. The CDR3 has 15 amino acids. V lost 3 bases to trimming and J lost 4 bases; unmatched junction nucleotides: 5. The germline V gene encodes CDR1 SGDLS and CDR2 YYNGEE. Here the CDR3 DNA reads TGTGCCAGCAGCGCCACAGGGGGCCCTAATCAGCCCCAGCATTTT. This sequence encodes CASSATGGPNQPQHF.

J is TRBJ1-5 and V is TRBV7-2; 9 bases match TRBD1. The germline CDR1 and CDR2 sequences are SGHTA and FQGNSA. Losses at the gene ends were 5 bases for V and 7 bases for J; bases not matched to a gene: 9. The CDR3 spans 15 residues. The CDR3 DNA reads as TGTGCCAGCAGCCTGGACAGGGGCTCGTGGCAGCCCCAGCATTTT. Its protein is CASSLDRGSWQPQHF.

This rearrangement joins TRBV6-5 to TRBJ1-1; TRBD1 might be the D (5 bases). The CDR3 runs 15 residues. Germline V gene data show CDR1 as MNHEY and CDR2 as SVGAGI. V lost 6 bases to trimming and J lost 4 bases, with 18 bases between them. CDR3 amino acids: CASSPRGGSGTEAFF. CDR3 nucleotide sequence: TGTGCCAGCAGCCCACGGGGGGGTTCTGGCACTGAAGCTTTCTTT.